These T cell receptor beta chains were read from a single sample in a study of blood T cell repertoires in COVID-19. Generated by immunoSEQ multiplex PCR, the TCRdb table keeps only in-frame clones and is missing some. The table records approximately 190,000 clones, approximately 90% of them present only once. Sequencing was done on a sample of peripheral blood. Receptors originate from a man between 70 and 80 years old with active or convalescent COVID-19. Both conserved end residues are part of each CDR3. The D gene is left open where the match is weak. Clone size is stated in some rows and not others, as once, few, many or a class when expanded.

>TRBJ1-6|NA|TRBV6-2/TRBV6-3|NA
CASSPSQNSPLHF
TGTGCCAGCAGCCCCTCACAGAATTCACCCCTCCACTTT
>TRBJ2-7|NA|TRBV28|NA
CASSLGRGYEQYF
TGTGCCAGCAGTTTGGGGCGAGGCTACGAGCAGTACTTC
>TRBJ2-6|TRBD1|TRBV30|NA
CASDRAGANVLTF
TGTGCCTCTGACAGGGCTGGGGCCAACGTCCTGACTTTC
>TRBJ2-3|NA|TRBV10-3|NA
CAISVTDTQYF
TGTGCCATCAGTGTAACAGATACGCAGTATTTT
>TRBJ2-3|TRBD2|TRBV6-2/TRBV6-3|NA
CASSYSRQGISRGGVGTQYF
TGTGCCAGCAGTTACTCCAGACAGGGAATCTCGCGGGGGGGCGTTGGTACGCAGTATTTT
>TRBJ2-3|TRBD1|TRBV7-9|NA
CASSLGGQGITDTQYF
TGTGCCAGCAGCTTAGGGGGACAGGGGATCACAGATACGCAGTATTTT
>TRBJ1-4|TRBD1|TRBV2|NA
CASRGQGATNEKLFF
TGTGCCAGCAGGGGACAGGGGGCAACTAATGAAAAACTGTTTTTT
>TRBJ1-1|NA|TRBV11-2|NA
CASRPLMNTEAFF
TGTGCCAGCAGGCCCCTAATGAACACTGAAGCTTTCTTT
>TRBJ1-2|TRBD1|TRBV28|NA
CASSITYRGRGYTF
TGTGCCAGCAGTATTACTTACAGGGGCCGTGGCTACACCTTC
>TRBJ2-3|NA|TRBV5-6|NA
CASSPLAPRRSDTQYF
TGTGCCAGCAGCCCCCTGGCTCCTAGGCGATCAGATACGCAGTATTTT
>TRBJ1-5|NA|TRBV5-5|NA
CASSSDPTGPQGQPQHF
TGTGCCAGCAGCTCTGACCCGACAGGCCCCCAGGGTCAGCCCCAGCATTTT
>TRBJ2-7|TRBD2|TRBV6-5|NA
CASGTTRGEQYF
TGTGCCAGTGGGACTACACGGGGGGAGCAGTACTTC
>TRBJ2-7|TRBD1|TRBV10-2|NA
CASSLKTGSYEQYF
TGCGCCAGCAGCCTTAAGACAGGGAGCTACGAGCAGTACTTC
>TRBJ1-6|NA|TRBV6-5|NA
CASSFQGGPSPLHF
TGTGCCAGCAGTTTTCAGGGTGGTCCTTCACCCCTCCACTTT
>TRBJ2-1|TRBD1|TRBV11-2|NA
CASSLEFRGLGNEQFF
TGTGCCAGCAGCTTAGAATTCAGGGGGCTGGGGAATGAGCAGTTCTTC
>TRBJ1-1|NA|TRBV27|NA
CASSATGQTEAFF
TGTGCCAGCAGTGCAACAGGGCAAACTGAAGCTTTCTTT
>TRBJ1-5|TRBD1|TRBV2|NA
CASKWGQGNQPQHF
TGTGCCAGCAAGTGGGGACAGGGCAATCAGCCCCAGCATTTT
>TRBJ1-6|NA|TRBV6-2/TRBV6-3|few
CASSQEKRSPLHF
TGTGCCAGCAGCCAAGAGAAGAGATCACCCCTCCACTTT
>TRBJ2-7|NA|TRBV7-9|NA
CASSPGLRSYEQYF
TGTGCCAGCAGCCCCGGACTGCGCTCCTACGAGCAGTACTTC
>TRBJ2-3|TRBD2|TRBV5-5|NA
CASSRTSGLGDTQYF
TGTGCCAGCAGCCGGACTAGCGGGCTGGGGGATACGCAGTATTTT
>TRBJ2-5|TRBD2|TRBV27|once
CASSLGEGRQETQYF
TGTGCCAGCAGTTTAGGGGAGGGTCGGCAAGAGACCCAGTACTTC
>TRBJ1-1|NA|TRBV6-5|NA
CASSLQVSTEAFF
TGTGCCAGCAGTTTACAGGTGAGCACTGAAGCTTTCTTT
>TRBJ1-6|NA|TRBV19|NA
CASSAQGNSPLHF
TGTGCCAGTAGTGCCCAGGGAAATTCACCCCTCCACTTT
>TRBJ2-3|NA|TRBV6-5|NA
CASSPRTSTDTQYF
TGTGCCAGCAGCCCCCGGACTAGCACAGATACGCAGTATTTT
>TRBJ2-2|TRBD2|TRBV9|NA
CASSALLAGTTGELFF
TGTGCCAGCAGCGCGTTACTAGCGGGGACAACCGGGGAGCTGTTTTTT
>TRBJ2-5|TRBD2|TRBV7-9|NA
CASSLVTPGRAGAQETQYF
TGTGCCAGCAGCTTAGTTACCCCAGGTAGAGCGGGGGCACAAGAGACCCAGTACTTC
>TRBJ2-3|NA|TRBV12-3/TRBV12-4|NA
CASSLNMADTQYF
TGTGCCAGCAGTTTGAACATGGCAGATACGCAGTATTTT